The 27 T cell receptor beta chains given below trace back to one sample, sequenced in a study of shared clonotypes between healthy human individuals. Profiling relied on immunoSEQ multiplex PCR, and the TCRdb table lists in-frame clones only, not all of them. The sample lists about 2.1 million clones, 85% to 95% occurring once. Cells designated naive CD8 were CD45RO-negative and were positively selected for CCR7, with terminally differentiated effector memory CD45RA+ cells excluded. Input material: naive CD8+ T cells from PBMCs. All receptors come from a man between 18 and 29 years old in good health. Some clones in this sample may be carry-over from other donors' samples.

The genes are TRBV7-9 and TRBJ2-2; 9 positions agree with TRBD1. The germline V gene encodes CDR1 SEHNR and CDR2 FQNEAQ (reference sequence). Unmatched junction bases numbered 4, after V lost 4 bases and J lost 1 base. This CDR3 has 16 amino acids. The CDR3 region has the DNA TGTGCCAGCAGCTGGGACAGGGTCTGGAACACCGGGGAGCTGTTTTTT. Its protein product is CASSWDRVWNTGELFF.

This clone was seen once. DNA of the CDR3: TGTGCCAGCAGCTGGGCCTTAGGACCTGGGATCTACGAGCAGTACTTC. This gives the protein CASSWALGPGIYEQYF. This chain joins TRBV27 and TRBJ2-7; D gene unclear. Trimming removed 6 bases at V and 3 bases at J, with 21 bases between. This CDR3 is built from 16 residues. Germline V gene lookup returns CDR1 MNHEY and CDR2 SMNVEV (reference sequence).

The rearrangement uses TRBV27 and TRBJ1-5, with a possible D match to TRBD1 (6 bases). Germline CDR1 reads MNHEY; CDR2 reads SMNVEV (reference sequence). Trimming removed 9 bases from V and 4 bases from J, with 13 bases in between. This CDR3 region has 13 residues. The CDR3 DNA reads TGTGCCAGTGGGTTGGGACAAAATCAGCCCCAGCATTTT. Translation: CASGLGQNQPQHF.

The V and J genes are TRBV4-2 and TRBJ2-3, with D possibly TRBD2 on 6 matching bases. Germline V gene data show CDR1 as LGHNA and CDR2 as YNFKEQ. Trimming removed 0 bases at V and 6 bases at J, with 13 bases between. This CDR3 has 15 residues. The CDR3 reads CASSQDGTSWDTQYF. CDR3 in DNA: TGTGCCAGCAGCCAAGATGGTACTAGCTGGGATACGCAGTATTTT.

The J gene is TRBJ2-7, the V gene TRBV9; tentatively, D is TRBD2 (5 bases). CDR1 and CDR2 (germline): SGDLS, YYNGEE. The CDR3 covers 15 residues. Trimming cost V 0 bases and J 1 base, with 11 bases left between them. CDR3 sequence reads: CASSVGVATSYEQYF. The CDR3 coding sequence is TGTGCCAGCAGCGTAGGAGTAGCGACTTCCTACGAGCAGTACTTC. Drawing the rest from reference TRBV9 and TRBJ2-7, the complete variable domain is DSGVTQTPKHLITATGQRVTLRCSPRSGDLSVYWYQQSLDQGLQFLIQYYNGEERAKGNILERFSAQQFPDLHSELNLSSLELGDSALYFCASSVGVATSYEQYFGPGTRLTVT.

V usage is TRBV27 and J usage is TRBJ1-1, with TRBD1 matching over 7 bases. Germline-derived CDR1 and CDR2 are MNHEY and SMNVEV (reference sequence). The trim removed 4 bases at V and 0 bases at J, leaving 2 bases unmatched. This CDR3 comprises 14 residues. In nucleotides, the CDR3 is TGTGCCAGCAGTTACAGGGGATTGAACACTGAAGCTTTCTTT. Protein sequence: CASSYRGLNTEAFF.

This clone was seen a single time. The V call is TRBV7-9, the J call TRBJ2-7; D remains unclear. The CDR3 has 15 amino acids. V shed 5 bases and J shed 5 bases, with 19 bases lying between them. Germline assignment: CDR1 SEHNR and CDR2 FQNEAQ (reference sequence). CDR3 DNA: TGTGCCAGCAGCCTCGCTAGGGTGGAGTGGGACGAGCAGTACTTC. Amino acid sequence: CASSLARVEWDEQYF.

This chain links TRBV6-5 with TRBJ2-3, with D perhaps matching TRBD1 or TRBD2 (5 bases each). Trimming removed 7 bases from V and 2 bases from J, with 7 bases in between. Germline V CDR1 and CDR2: MNHEY, SVGAGI. This CDR3 contains 12 residues. CDR3 sequence (DNA): TGTGCCAGCATGGGGGACACAGATACGCAGTATTTT. It encodes CASMGDTDTQYF.

V usage is TRBV7-9 and J usage is TRBJ2-1, with 8 bases identical to TRBD2. From germline, CDR1 is SEHNR and CDR2 FQNEAQ (reference sequence). The trim removed 4 bases at V and 15 bases at J, leaving 8 bases unmatched. The CDR3 extends over 12 amino acids. DNA of the CDR3: TGTGCCAGCAGCTCAGGGACTAGTTCAGCGTTCTTC. Its protein product is CASSSGTSSAFF.

The chain couples TRBV4-1 to TRBJ1-5; D ambiguous. Trimming cost V 1 base and J 7 bases, with 14 bases left between them. Germline values: CDR1 MGHRA, CDR2 YSYEKL. This CDR3 region has 15 residues. The CDR3 sequence: CASSQVYQFGQPQHF. The CDR3 bases are TGCGCCAGCAGCCAAGTTTATCAGTTCGGCCAGCCCCAGCATTTT.

As for this clone: Other DNA sequences in this sample translate to the same CDR3. The J gene is TRBJ1-1, the V gene TRBV15, with D uncertain. This CDR3 is 15 amino acids long. V gave up 0 bases and J gave up 2 bases, with 10 bases separating them. CDR1 is LNHNV and CDR2 is YYDKDF in the germline V gene (reference sequence). The CDR3 reads CATSRDRGANTEAFF. CDR3 sequence (DNA): TGTGCCACCAGCAGAGATCGGGGAGCCAACACTGAAGCTTTCTTT.

The CDR3 DNA reads TGTGCCAGCAGTGCCAGGACTAGCGGGAGCGGCGAGCAGTTCTTC. Translated: CASSARTSGSGEQFF. The gene calls are TRBV6-5 and TRBJ2-1; 13 nucleotides match TRBD2. With V trimmed by 5 bases and J by 10 bases, 8 bases remained unmatched. The CDR3 loop spans 15 amino acids. Germline CDR1 and CDR2: MNHEY and SVGAGI.

This clone was seen once. The chain carries TRBV5-6 and TRBJ2-1; TRBD2 matches 11 bases. The CDR3 consists of 14 residues. CDR1 SGHDT and CDR2 YYEEEE come from the germline V gene. The V gene end was trimmed by 4 bases and the J gene end by 7 bases; junction bases not matched to a gene: 4. Here the CDR3 reads CASSLGLAVNEQFF. CDR3 coding DNA: TGTGCCAGCAGCCTGGGACTAGCGGTTAATGAGCAGTTCTTC.

The chain has TRBV7-9 and TRBJ2-5; 13 nucleotides line up with TRBD2. The CDR3 has 17 residues. Germline CDR1 reads SEHNR; CDR2 reads FQNEAQ (reference sequence). The trim removed 5 bases at V and 2 bases at J, leaving 8 bases unmatched. The CDR3 loop is CASSPRTSGRLQETQYF. The CDR3 region has the DNA TGTGCCAGCAGCCCCCGGACTAGCGGGAGACTACAAGAGACCCAGTACTTC.

As DNA, the CDR3 is TGTGCCAGCAGCTTGGTCGCTAGCGGGAGTGAGACCCAGTACTTC. Translation gives CASSLVASGSETQYF. This chain joins TRBV5-6 and TRBJ2-5, with 10 bases fitting TRBD2. Trimming cost V 0 bases and J 5 bases; bases outside gene matches: 4. Per germline, CDR1 SGHDT and CDR2 YYEEEE. This CDR3 has 15 residues.

In regard to this clone: The junction does not match germline at one end; this may be a read error. V is TRBV4-1 and J is TRBJ2-7; D is uncertain. Germline CDR1 reads MGHRA; CDR2 reads YSYEKL. The CDR3 sequence is 16 residues long. The CDR3 here is CASSEEISSLSGEQYF. The DNA of the CDR3 is TGCGCCAGCAGCGAAGAGATCTCCTCCCTCAGTGGTGAGCAGTACTTC.

V and J are TRBV4-3 and TRBJ1-1; 7 positions match TRBD1. Trimming took 0 bases from V and 6 from J; bases not matched to a gene: 7. The germline CDR1 and CDR2 sequences are LGHNA and YSLEER. CDR3 length: 15 amino acids. In nucleotides, the CDR3 is TGCGCCAGCAGCCAAGATAGGGGGCGCTTACCTGAAGCTTTCTTT. Amino acid sequence: CASSQDRGRLPEAFF.

The chain uses TRBV2 and TRBJ2-3, with 15 bases matching TRBD2. Losses at the gene ends were 8 bases for V and 2 bases for J; bases not matched to a gene: 17. The CDR3 contains 20 residues. Germline V gene data show CDR1 as SNHLY and CDR2 as FYNNEI. The CDR3 region is CASFEEGTSGRSPNTDTQYF. The CDR3 DNA sequence: TGTGCCAGCTTCGAGGAGGGGACTAGCGGGAGGTCCCCTAACACAGATACGCAGTATTTT.

The chain couples TRBV5-1 to TRBJ2-7; 15 nucleotides agree with TRBD2. From germline, CDR1 is SGHRS and CDR2 YFSETQ. The CDR3 is 16 amino acids. Trimming at V came to 5 bases and at J to 4 bases, leaving 7 bases not matched to a gene. The CDR3 DNA follows: TGCGCCAGCAGAACGGGACTAGCGGGAGGAAATTACGAGCAGTACTTC. Its translation is CASRTGLAGGNYEQYF.

V is TRBV7-2 and J is TRBJ1-2; 7 bases align to TRBD1. CDR3 length: 15 residues. Germline assignment: CDR1 SGHTA and CDR2 FQGNSA. The J segment lost 7 bases and the V segment lost 2 bases, leaving 10 bases of the junction unmatched. The CDR3 DNA reads TGTGCCAGCAGCTTAAATTGGGAGGGGGCAGGTGGCTACACCTTC. This translates into CASSLNWEGAGGYTF. The whole variable domain, remainder taken from reference TRBV7-2 and TRBJ1-2, is GAGVSQSPSNKVTEKGKDVELRCDPISGHTALYWYRQSLGQGLEFLIYFQGNSAPDKSGLPSDRFSAERTGGSVSTLTIQRTQQEDSAVYLCASSLNWEGAGGYTFGSGTRLTVV.

V gene TRBV9 combines with J gene TRBJ2-1; possibly TRBD1 or TRBD2 for D (6 bases each). CDR1 and CDR2 (germline): SGDLS, YYNGEE. The CDR3 runs 13 residues. Trimming stripped 7 bases from V and 6 bases from J, with 14 bases between. The CDR3 DNA reads as TGTGCCAGCTCTGAACGGGGGCGCAATGAGCAGTTCTTC. Protein sequence: CASSERGRNEQFF.

About this clone: Other nucleotide sequences from this sample produce the same CDR3. J is TRBJ2-7 and V is TRBV29-1; no firm D call. The CDR3 loop spans 11 amino acids. V lost 6 bases and J lost 2, with 8 bases in between. From germline, CDR1 is SQVTM and CDR2 ANQGSEA. The CDR3 is CSVVITYEQYF. CDR3 DNA: TGCAGCGTCGTGATTACCTACGAGCAGTACTTC.

This chain connects TRBV13 to TRBJ2-7, with 7 nucleotides matching TRBD1. Trimming at V came to 5 bases and at J to 1 base, leaving 8 bases not matched to a gene. Germline CDR1 and CDR2: PRHDT and FYEKMQ (reference sequence). This CDR3 has 15 residues. The CDR3, as DNA: TGTGCCAGCAGCCCACGGGACAGCAGTTCCTACGAGCAGTACTTC. Amino acids: CASSPRDSSSYEQYF.

J is TRBJ2-1 and V is TRBV15, with 9 nucleotides matching TRBD1. The CDR3 covers 16 residues. V was pared by 3 bases and J by 5 bases, with 8 bases of the junction left unmatched. Germline V gives CDR1 LNHNV, CDR2 YYDKDF (reference sequence). The CDR3: CATSRARDRDDNEQFF. In nucleotides, the CDR3 is TGTGCCACCAGCAGGGCCAGGGACAGGGATGACAATGAGCAGTTCTTC.

This chain connects TRBV9 to TRBJ2-1; the D gene is possibly TRBD2 (6 bases). The V end was cut by 4 bases, the J end by 3 bases, with 14 bases between. This CDR3 contains 15 residues. CDR1 is SGDLS, CDR2 YYNGEE, per germline. The CDR3 sequence is CASSYAGTDYNEQFF. In DNA, the CDR3 is TGTGCCAGCAGCTACGCGGGAACCGACTACAATGAGCAGTTCTTC.

The chain combines TRBV9 with TRBJ1-2, with D possibly TRBD1 on 6 matching bases. Deletions cut 0 bases from V and 6 bases from J, with 18 bases between. Germline V CDR1 and CDR2: SGDLS, YYNGEE. The CDR3 covers 16 residues. In DNA, the CDR3 is TGTGCCAGCAGCGTAGTTCCGGGGGCGCCTAAGGATGGCTACACCTTC. Translated, it gives CASSVVPGAPKDGYTF.

The chain combines TRBV6-5 with TRBJ1-1; 7 bases are a match to TRBD1. V shed 6 bases and J 7 bases; nucleotides not matched to a gene: 8. CDR1 and CDR2 from the germline V gene are MNHEY and SVGAGI. CDR3 length: 13 residues. This chain's CDR3 is CASSPRQGSEAFF. The DNA of the CDR3 is TGTGCCAGCAGCCCCAGACAGGGCAGTGAAGCTTTCTTT.